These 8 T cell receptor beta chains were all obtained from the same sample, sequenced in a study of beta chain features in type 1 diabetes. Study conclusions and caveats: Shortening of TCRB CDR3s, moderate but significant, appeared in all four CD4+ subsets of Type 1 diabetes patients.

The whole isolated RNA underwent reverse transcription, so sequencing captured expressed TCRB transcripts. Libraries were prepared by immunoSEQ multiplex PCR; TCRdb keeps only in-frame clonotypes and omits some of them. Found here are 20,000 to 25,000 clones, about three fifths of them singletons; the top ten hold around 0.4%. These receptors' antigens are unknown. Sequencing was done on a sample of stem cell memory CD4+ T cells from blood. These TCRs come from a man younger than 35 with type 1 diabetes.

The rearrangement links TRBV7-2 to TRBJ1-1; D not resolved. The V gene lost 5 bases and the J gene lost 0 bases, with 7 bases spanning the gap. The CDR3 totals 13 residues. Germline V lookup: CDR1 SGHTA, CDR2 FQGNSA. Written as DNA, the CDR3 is TGTGCCAGCAGCCGCCTAGTGAACACTGAAGCTTTCTTT. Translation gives CASSRLVNTEAFF.

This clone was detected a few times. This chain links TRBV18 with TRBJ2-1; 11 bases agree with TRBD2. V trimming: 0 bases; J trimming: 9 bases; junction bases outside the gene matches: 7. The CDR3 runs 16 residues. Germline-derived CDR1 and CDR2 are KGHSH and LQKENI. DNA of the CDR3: TGTGCCAGCTCACCACCGGCTAGCGGGAGGAAGGGTGAGCAGTTCTTC. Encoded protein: CASSPPASGRKGEQFF.

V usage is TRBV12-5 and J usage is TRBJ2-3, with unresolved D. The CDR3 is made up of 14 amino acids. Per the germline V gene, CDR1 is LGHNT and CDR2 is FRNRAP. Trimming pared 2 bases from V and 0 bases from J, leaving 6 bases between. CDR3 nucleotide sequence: TGTGCTAGTGGTTTGACGACTAGCACAGATACGCAGTATTTT. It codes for CASGLTTSTDTQYF.

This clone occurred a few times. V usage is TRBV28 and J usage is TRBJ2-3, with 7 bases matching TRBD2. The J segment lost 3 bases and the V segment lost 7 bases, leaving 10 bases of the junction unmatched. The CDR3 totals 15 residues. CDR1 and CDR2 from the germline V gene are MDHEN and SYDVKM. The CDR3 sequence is CASKPSGERTDTQYF. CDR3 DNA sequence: TGTGCCAGCAAACCAAGCGGGGAACGGACAGATACGCAGTATTTT.

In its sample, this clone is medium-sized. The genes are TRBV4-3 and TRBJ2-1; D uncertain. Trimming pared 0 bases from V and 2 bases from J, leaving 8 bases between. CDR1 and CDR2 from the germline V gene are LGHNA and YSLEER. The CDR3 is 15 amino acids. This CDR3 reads CASSQELGTYNEQFF. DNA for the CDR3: TGCGCCAGCAGCCAAGAGCTGGGCACCTACAATGAGCAGTTCTTC.

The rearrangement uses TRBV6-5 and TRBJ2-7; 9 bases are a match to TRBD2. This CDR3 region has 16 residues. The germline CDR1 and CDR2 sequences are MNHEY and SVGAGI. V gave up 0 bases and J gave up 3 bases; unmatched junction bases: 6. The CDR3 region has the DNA TGTGCCAGCAGTTACTCGATGATAGCGGGAGACTACGAGCAGTACTTC. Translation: CASSYSMIAGDYEQYF.

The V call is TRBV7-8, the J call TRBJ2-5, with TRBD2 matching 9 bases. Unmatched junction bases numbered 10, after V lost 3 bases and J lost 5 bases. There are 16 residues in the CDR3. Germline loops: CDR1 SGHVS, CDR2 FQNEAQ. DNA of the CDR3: TGTGCCAGCAGCTTGAGAATTAGCGGGAGTGGCGAGACCCAGTACTTC. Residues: CASSLRISGSGETQYF.

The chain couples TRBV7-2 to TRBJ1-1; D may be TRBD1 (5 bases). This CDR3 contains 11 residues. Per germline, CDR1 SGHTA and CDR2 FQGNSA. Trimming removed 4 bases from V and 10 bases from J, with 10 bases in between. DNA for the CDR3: TGTGCCAGCAGCTCGACAGAAATAGCTTTCTTT. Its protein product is CASSSTEIAFF.